These T cell receptor beta chains were read from a single sample in a study of response to subunit inactivated influenza vaccine. From the RT-PCR reads, TCRdb called clonotypes with MiXCR, one entry per CDR3 protein. The table includes hundreds of thousands of distinct CDR3 sequences, approximately 11% detected once. Sequenced here: PBMCs from blood, sampled about 40 days after vaccination. These receptors came from a man aged 45-65 years who received an inactivated influenza vaccine. CDR3s include the opening cysteine and the closing phenylalanine or tryptophan. Fields, in order: J gene, V gene, CDR3 protein.

TRBJ1-1	TRBV27	CASSLGRGRENTEAFF
TRBJ2-2	TRBV27	CASGQLAGVFGELFF
TRBJ2-1	TRBV20-1	CSASLKRALFPLDEQFF
TRBJ2-7	TRBV4-2	CASSQERGRPYEQYF
TRBJ2-3	TRBV11-2	CASSLVGTSVSQYF
TRBJ1-1	TRBV5-1	CASSVMDLNTEAFF
TRBJ2-5	TRBV24-1	CATSAATGDQETQYF
TRBJ2-1	TRBV2	CASSPTGARLYNEQFF
TRBJ2-1	TRBV4-2	CASSQEKISPGTGGLNEQFF
TRBJ2-3	TRBV10-1	CASSDSGGSTDTQYF
TRBJ2-1	TRBV3-1	CASSQLLAGASSYNEQFF
TRBJ2-2	TRBV12-3/TRBV12-4	CASRQLAGVRGELFF
TRBJ2-7	TRBV29-1	CSVRPFRERSYEQYF
TRBJ2-5	TRBV7-2	CASSPGQGLETQYF
TRBJ1-1	TRBV4-2	CASSQDVRGTEAFF
TRBJ1-4	TRBV6-2/TRBV6-3	CASMRGQENEKLFF
TRBJ2-1	TRBV4-2	CASSHPPSGGAYHEQFF